The sequence of this TCR beta chain was determined in a study of shared clonotypes between healthy human individuals. J was trimmed by 0 bases and V by 5 bases; bases with no gene match: 11. CDR1 is MDHEN, CDR2 SYDVKM, per germline. CDR3 length: 18 amino acids. Notes on the study in general: All-four-donor shared clonotypes had higher generation probabilities than non-shared clonotypes did.

As regards this clone: Antigen unknown.

Generated by immunoSEQ multiplex PCR, the TCRdb table keeps only in-frame clones and is missing some. The table lists under 1,100,000 clones, roughly 70% of them singletons. The receptor comes from a man aged 18 to 29 in good health. Sequencing input: memory CD4+ T cells sorted from blood. Subset here: CD45RA-negative fraction. J is TRBJ2-3 and V is TRBV28; TRBD2 matches at 10 bases. In DNA, the CDR3 is TGTGCCAGCAGTCCGGGACTAGCGTTTGGGTCTAGCACAGATACGCAGTATTTT. Residues: CASSPGLAFGSSTDTQYF. Full variable domain (rest looked up from reference TRBV28 and TRBJ2-3): DVKVTQSSRYLVKRTGEKVFLECVQDMDHENMFWYRQDPGLGLRLIYFSYDVKMKEKGDIPEGYSVSREKKERFSLILESASTNQTSMYLCASSPGLAFGSSTDTQYFGPGTRLTVL.